This section outlines one TCR beta chain sequence together with its context. Its specificity is not known. The data stem from a study of blood T cells in healthy people across ages. Points from the study as a whole: Since the PBMCs were unsorted, naive and antigen-experienced cells could not be conclusively compared. Age brought a roughly linear fall in TCR beta diversity measured per million T cells.

This CDR3 has 14 amino acids. Germline values: CDR1 SGHDN, CDR2 FVKESK. V was shortened by 2 bases and J by 6 bases, with 13 bases between the two germline ends. A sample-barcoded 5' primer and a J-beta primer mix were used in a second PCR of roughly 7 to 11 cycles. TCRdb processed the 5' RACE reads anew with MiXCR; each CDR3 protein has one entry. This table has about 930,000 distinct CDR3 sequences, 25% to 30% appearing once. The same data also contributed to another study, on T cells of mothers and their children. In that study: The study recruited three healthy Caucasian mothers and their six children as donors.

The sample was blood. This chain links TRBV14 with TRBJ1-1; D may be TRBD1 (5 bases). The receptor was derived from a woman aged 40 to 49 in good health. CDR3 sequence (DNA): TGTGCCAGCAGCCAAAGGGGAAAGTCGTCTGAAGCTTTCTTT. This translates into CASSQRGKSSEAFF.